This entry describes one TCR beta chain. Antigen specificity is unknown. These data come from a study of CXCR4 blockade with PD-1 therapy in pancreatic cancer. Study results and caveats: Intratumoral clonality (mean approximately 0.15) exceeded healthy blood (less than 0.055) but did not track survival. Clone frequency correlated with its number of distinct nucleotide rearrangements. Sequencing covered TCRbeta chains only, not alpha chains.

Germline CDR1 and CDR2: SGDLS and YYNGEE. The germline V and J ends were trimmed by 3 bases and 6 bases, with 15 bases remaining between them. The CDR3 has 15 residues. TCRdb keeps only in-frame clones here, not all; method: immunoSEQ multiplex PCR. Counted here are some 1,200 clones, about two fifths occurring once; the ten biggest clones make up 15% to 20%. The sequence was obtained from a human donor with pancreatic ductal adenocarcinoma. The specimen was tumor tissue. This chain uses TRBV9 with TRBJ2-2, with D tentatively TRBD1 (6 bases). The CDR3, as DNA: TGTGCCAGCAGCGCCCCAAGGACAGTGGCCGGGGAGCTGTTTTTT. It is translated as CASSAPRTVAGELFF.